This TCR beta chain was identified during a study of multiple sclerosis patients with progressive multifocal leukoencephalopathy. Each PCR contained spiked synthetic TR CDR3 controls spanning every V-J pairing. Only in-frame clones appear in the TCRdb table, and some are missing; sequencing was by immunoSEQ multiplex PCR. The data contain roughly 28,000 clones, more than 80% of them singletons. The ends lost 5 bases at V and 6 bases at J; junction bases unmatched: 12. Germline-derived CDR1 and CDR2 are SGHAT and FQNNGV. The CDR3 is made up of 17 amino acids. Study-level points and caveats: At PML onset, no shared TRBV or TRBJ gene usage was seen. Findings may reflect JC virus infection or just general immunocompromise.

Note on this clone: The antigen is not known.

Time point meaning: time of PML onset. Detection of JC virus DNA in cerebrospinal fluid confirmed PML diagnosed from clinical and MRI findings. The specimen comprised PBMCs, sampled from a patient treated with natalizumab. The V and J genes are TRBV11-2 and TRBJ2-2; TRBD2 agrees at 10 bases. The clonotype originates from a woman aged 30 to 39 with progressive multifocal leukoencephalopathy. The CDR3, as DNA: TGTGCCAGCAGCCGGGTCCTAGCGGGAGAATCGGCCGGGGAGCTGTTTTTT. This sequence encodes CASSRVLAGESAGELFF. Full variable domain (outside the CDR3, taken from reference TRBV11-2 and TRBJ2-2): EAGVAQSPRYKIIEKRQSVAFWCNPISGHATLYWYQQILGQGPKLLIQFQNNGVVDDSQLPKDRFSAERLKGVDSTLKIQPAKLEDSAVYLCASSRVLAGESAGELFFGEGSRLTVL.